One and the same sample provided the 16 T cell receptor beta chains below, sequenced in a study of cytomegalovirus exposure and HLA in healthy donors. Researchers ran the PCR with 60 Vbeta and 13 Jbeta primers. This table comes from immunoSEQ multiplex PCR, and its TCRdb copy is limited to in-frame clones, with some not included. The sample lists about 180,000 clones; approximately 84% were seen once. Material: PBMCs. The receptors stem from a girl under 18 in good health and CMV-seropositive.

The chain carries TRBV7-9 and TRBJ2-1, with D possibly being TRBD2 (5 bases). CDR3 size: 19 residues. Germline CDR1 and CDR2: SEHNR and FQNEAQ (reference sequence). V lost 1 base to trimming and J lost 2 bases, with 21 bases between them. DNA of the CDR3: TGTGCCAGCAGCTTAGTGCATATACTTCAGCGACTACCCTACAATGAGCAGTTCTTC. It is translated as CASSLVHILQRLPYNEQFF.

The chain joins TRBV30 to TRBJ2-5; TRBD1 is a possible D gene (6 bases). Deletions cut 2 bases from V and 5 bases from J, with 15 bases between. Germline-derived CDR1 and CDR2 are GTSNPN and SVGIG (reference sequence). The CDR3 contains 14 residues. The CDR3 nucleotides are TGTGCCTGGAGTATGGCAGGGGTTCGGGAGACCCAGTACTTC. This gives the protein CAWSMAGVRETQYF.

The rearrangement links TRBV5-6 to TRBJ2-5, with 12 bases fitting TRBD2. V shed 4 bases, J shed 4 bases, and the junction held 14 bases outside the gene matches. The CDR3 runs to 18 residues. CDR1 and CDR2 from the germline V gene are SGHDT and YYEEEE. The CDR3 loop is CASSHRTSGKGGPETQYF. The CDR3 DNA reads as TGTGCCAGCAGCCATAGGACTAGCGGGAAGGGGGGTCCAGAGACCCAGTACTTC.

This clone appeared a few times. This chain connects TRBV6-5 to TRBJ1-1, with D uncertain. Germline V gene data show CDR1 as MNHEY and CDR2 as SVGAGI. Trimming took 6 bases from V and 4 from J, leaving 15 bases between them. The CDR3 is 14 residues long. CDR3 protein: CASRPSGKSTEAFF. For the CDR3, the DNA is TGTGCCAGCAGGCCGTCGGGGAAGAGCACTGAAGCTTTCTTT.

The chain joins TRBV5-1 to TRBJ1-1, with 7 bases identical to TRBD1. CDR3 length: 15 residues. J gave up 4 bases and V 4 bases, and 10 bases lay outside the gene matches. Germline V CDR1 and CDR2: SGHRS, YFSETQ. In nucleotides, the CDR3 is TGCGCCAGCAGCCTCCGACAGGGTTCGAGCACTGAAGCTTTCTTT. Encoded protein: CASSLRQGSSTEAFF. Together with reference TRBV5-1 and TRBJ1-1, the CDR3 gives the full variable domain: KAGVTQTPRYLIKTRGQQVTLSCSPISGHRSVSWYQQTPGQGLQFLFEYFSETQRNKGNFPGRFSGRQFSNSRSEMNVSTLELGDSALYLCASSLRQGSSTEAFFGQGTRLTVV.

The chain uses TRBV6-6 and TRBJ2-1; 8 bases map to TRBD1. Trimming took 0 bases from V and 7 from J; bases not matched to a gene: 8. The CDR3 contains 16 residues. The germline gives CDR1 MNHNY, CDR2 SVGAGI (reference sequence). CDR3 protein: CASSYSSQGAGNEQFF. DNA for the CDR3: TGTGCCAGCAGTTACTCGAGCCAGGGGGCGGGGAATGAGCAGTTCTTC.

The chain joins TRBV6-5 to TRBJ1-2; no reliable D call. The germline CDR1 and CDR2 sequences are MNHEY and SVGAGI. Trimming cost V 2 bases and J 3 bases, with 10 bases left between them. This CDR3 has 14 residues. CDR3 sequence: CASSYRRGDYGYTF. The CDR3 DNA follows: TGTGCCAGCAGTTACCGGCGGGGAGACTATGGCTACACCTTC.

CDR3: CASSRLIWTSGRGTDTQYF. CDR3 nucleotides: TGTGCCAGCAGCCGATTAATATGGACTAGCGGGAGGGGCACAGATACGCAGTATTTT. V is TRBV7-9 and J is TRBJ2-3, with 15 bases that match TRBD2. In germline, CDR1 is SEHNR, CDR2 FQNEAQ (reference sequence). Trimming at V came to 5 bases and at J to 1 base, leaving 10 bases not matched to a gene. This CDR3 contains 19 residues.

The chain uses TRBV7-8 and TRBJ1-5; D remains unclear. V lost 1 base, J lost 6 bases, and 7 bases lay in between. Germline CDR1 is SGHVS and CDR2 is FQNEAQ. The CDR3 covers 13 residues. As DNA, the CDR3 is TGTGCCAGCAGCTTAGGGCGAGGTCAGCCCCAGCATTTT. Its translation: CASSLGRGQPQHF.

The chain recombines TRBV5-1 with TRBJ2-1; 11 bases fit TRBD2. The ends lost 2 bases at V and 0 bases at J; junction bases unmatched: 1. There are 16 residues in the CDR3. In germline, CDR1 is SGHRS, CDR2 YFSETQ. CDR3 sequence: CASSFTSGSSYNEQFF. CDR3 DNA sequence: TGCGCCAGCAGCTTCACTAGCGGGAGCTCCTACAATGAGCAGTTCTTC.

This clone was recorded once. This chain uses TRBV6-6 with TRBJ1-5, with a possible D match to TRBD1 (5 bases). Trimming pared 5 bases from V and 10 bases from J, leaving 18 bases between. Germline V gene data show CDR1 as MNHNY and CDR2 as SVGAGI (reference sequence). The CDR3 length is 14 residues. CDR3 residues: CASSQPQGYSPQHF. In nucleotides, the CDR3 is TGTGCCAGCAGTCAACCCCAGGGCTACTCCCCCCAGCATTTT.

The chain uses TRBV27 and TRBJ1-1; TRBD1 aligns across 8 bases. The V gene's germline CDR1 is MNHEY and CDR2 SMNVEV (reference sequence). The CDR3 runs 15 residues. V was clipped by 4 bases and J by 3 bases; unmatched bases: 7. The CDR3 here is CASSSGQGRDTEAFF. CDR3 bases: TGTGCCAGCAGTTCAGGACAGGGAAGGGACACTGAAGCTTTCTTT.

The chain carries TRBV27 and TRBJ2-5, with a tentative D call TRBD2 (6 bases). V lost 5 bases to trimming and J lost 2 bases, with 15 bases between them. This CDR3 is built from 15 residues. Germline V gives CDR1 MNHEY, CDR2 SMNVEV (reference sequence). The CDR3 bases are TGTGCCAGCAGTCCGGGAGCGGTAACACAAGAGACCCAGTACTTC. Its translation is CASSPGAVTQETQYF.

The V gene is TRBV29-1, the J gene TRBJ2-7, with D maybe TRBD2 (6 bases). The V end was cut by 3 bases, the J end by 0 bases, with 12 bases between. The CDR3 runs 14 residues. The germline gives CDR1 SQVTM, CDR2 ANQGSEA. CDR3 protein: CSVEGGKGSYEQYF. Here the CDR3 DNA reads TGCAGCGTTGAGGGGGGAAAGGGCTCCTACGAGCAGTACTTC.

Here the CDR3 DNA reads TGCGCCAGCAGCCGGGACAGGGGGCCCAATGAGCAGTTCTTC. It encodes CASSRDRGPNEQFF. The rearrangement joins TRBV5-1 to TRBJ2-1, with 12 bases that match TRBD1. The trim removed 4 bases at V and 6 bases at J, leaving 2 bases unmatched. CDR1 and CDR2 from the germline V gene are SGHRS and YFSETQ. This CDR3 is 14 amino acids long.

This chain uses TRBV5-1 with TRBJ2-1; TRBD2 might be the D (6 bases). Germline V gives CDR1 SGHRS, CDR2 YFSETQ. Deletions cut 0 bases from V and 4 bases from J, with 11 bases between. CDR3 size: 15 residues. CDR3 loop: CASSLGRVSYNEQFF. The CDR3 region has the DNA TGCGCCAGCAGCTTGGGGAGGGTTTCTTACAATGAGCAGTTCTTC. The full variable domain, in which reference TRBV5-1 and TRBJ2-1 provide the parts outside the CDR3, is KAGVTQTPRYLIKTRGQQVTLSCSPISGHRSVSWYQQTPGQGLQFLFEYFSETQRNKGNFPGRFSGRQFSNSRSEMNVSTLELGDSALYLCASSLGRVSYNEQFFGPGTRLTVL.